The 27 T cell receptor beta chains in this list originate from one sample, sequenced in a study of shared clonotypes between healthy human individuals. TCRdb's copy holds only in-frame clones and misses some; the assay was immunoSEQ multiplex PCR. The profile shows some 490,000 clones, 70% to 80% of them singletons. The sample taken for sequencing was PBMCs. Every receptor here comes from a woman aged 40 to 50 in good health. Some clones in this sample may be carry-over from other donors' samples.

This sequence joins TRBV2 and TRBJ1-4, with D unresolved. The V gene's germline CDR1 is SNHLY and CDR2 FYNNEI. The CDR3 spans 13 residues. Trimming stripped 7 bases from V and 7 bases from J, with 13 bases between. The CDR3 here is CASTKERGEKLFF. The CDR3, as DNA: TGTGCCAGCACCAAGGAGAGAGGTGAAAAACTGTTTTTT.

The genes are TRBV21-1 and TRBJ2-7; the table's D call, TRBD2, was not checked against the DNA. TRBV21-1 is flagged as a pseudogene. The CDR3 runs to 14 residues. CDR3 nucleotides: TGTGCCAGCACTCCTGGACTAGCGGGAGACGAGCAGTACTTC. Its protein product is CASTPGLAGDEQYF.

The V call is TRBV19, the J call TRBJ1-3, with no clear D. This CDR3 contains 14 residues. Germline V gene sequence: CDR1 LNHDA, CDR2 SQIVND (reference sequence). V shed 6 bases and J shed 1 base, with 10 bases lying between them. The CDR3 is CASRRDPSGNTIYF. CDR3 nucleotide sequence: TGTGCCAGTAGGAGGGATCCGTCTGGAAACACCATATATTTT.

This clone was seen a few times. J is TRBJ2-7 and V is TRBV13; weak D call: TRBD1 (6 bases). Trimming left V 5 bases short and J 0 bases short, with 14 bases between. This CDR3 spans 15 amino acids. CDR1 and CDR2 from the germline V gene are PRHDT and FYEKMQ (reference sequence). DNA of the CDR3: TGTGCCAGCAGCAAGGGACATCTGAGCTCCTACGAGCAGTACTTC. Translation: CASSKGHLSSYEQYF.

This clone was counted only a few times. The rearrangement links TRBV28 to TRBJ1-1; 11 nucleotides agree with TRBD1. The V gene end was trimmed by 4 bases and the J gene end by 3 bases; junction bases not matched to a gene: 10. The CDR3 loop spans 17 amino acids. Germline V gene data show CDR1 as MDHEN and CDR2 as SYDVKM. The CDR3 region has the DNA TGTGCCAGCAGTTCATATGGACAGGGGGCCCTAGACACTGAAGCTTTCTTT. The encoded protein is CASSSYGQGALDTEAFF.

The chain links TRBV28 to TRBJ2-1, with a possible D match to TRBD2 (5 bases). The CDR3 runs to 15 residues. Trimming removed 6 bases at V and 0 bases at J, with 12 bases between. Germline V CDR1 and CDR2: MDHEN, SYDVKM. The CDR3 nucleotides read TGTGCCAGCAGCTCTGCTGGGAGCTCCTACAATGAGCAGTTCTTC. As protein: CASSSAGSSYNEQFF.

The chain is built from TRBV4-2 and TRBJ1-4, with a weak D call TRBD1 (5 bases). Germline V gene sequence: CDR1 LGHNA, CDR2 YNFKEQ. V lost 0 bases, J lost 4 bases, and 12 bases lay in between. This CDR3 is built from 16 residues. The CDR3 DNA reads TGTGCCAGCAGCCAAGAATCGACAGTCAATAATGAAAAACTGTTTTTT. As protein: CASSQESTVNNEKLFF.

The chain has TRBV6-5 and TRBJ2-7; a weak D match, TRBD2 (6 bases). The germline gives CDR1 MNHEY, CDR2 SVGAGI. The CDR3 totals 14 residues. V was pared by 2 bases and J by 4 bases, with 12 bases between. CDR3 sequence reads: CASSYGGRDYEQYF. The CDR3 DNA sequence: TGTGCCAGCAGTTACGGAGGGAGAGATTACGAGCAGTACTTC.

The chain joins TRBV19 to TRBJ1-1, with D uncertain. This CDR3 has 11 amino acids. V was cut by 9 bases and J by 7 bases, with 12 bases left in between. In germline, CDR1 is LNHDA, CDR2 SQIVND (reference sequence). The CDR3 loop reads CASITPLEAFF. CDR3 coding DNA: TGTGCCAGCATTACACCCCTTGAAGCTTTCTTT. Together with reference TRBV19 and TRBJ1-1, the CDR3 gives the full variable domain: DGGITQSPKYLFRKEGQNVTLSCEQNLNHDAMYWYRQDPGQGLRLIYYSQIVNDFQKGDIAEGYSVSREKKESFPLTVTSAQKNPTAFYLCASITPLEAFFGQGTRLTVV.

The chain employs TRBV11-2 and TRBJ2-3; TRBD2 is a possible D gene (6 bases). Trimming left V 4 bases short and J 2 bases short, with 10 bases between. CDR3 length: 14 amino acids. CDR1 and CDR2 from the germline V gene are SGHAT and FQNNGV. The CDR3 region is CASSSRGTTDTQYF. CDR3 sequence (DNA): TGTGCCAGCAGCTCACGGGGGACCACAGATACGCAGTATTTT.

DNA of the CDR3: TGTGCCAGCAGGGGGACTGTAGCTACCGGGGAGCTGTTTTTT. Amino acids: CASRGTVATGELFF. The chain employs TRBV6-1 and TRBJ2-2; maybe TRBD2 (6 bases). V was pared by 6 bases and J by 5 bases, with 13 bases between. This CDR3 has 14 residues. Germline-derived CDR1 and CDR2 are MNHNS and SASEGT.

This chain links TRBV6-1 with TRBJ1-2, with D maybe TRBD1 (6 bases). The CDR3 consists of 14 residues. The ends were cut back, 6 bases at V and 4 bases at J, with 15 bases in the middle. Germline CDR1 MNHNS, CDR2 SASEGT. CDR3 coding DNA: TGTGCCAGCAGCCAGCCAACAGGGATCTATGGCTACACCTTC. Translated: CASSQPTGIYGYTF.

The chain combines TRBV5-1 with TRBJ1-1; no definite D call. The V end was cut by 3 bases, the J end by 2 bases, with 8 bases between. This CDR3 is built from 13 residues. Germline V gene data show CDR1 as SGHRS and CDR2 as YFSETQ. The CDR3 DNA reads TGCGCCAGCAGCTGGGAGGGCAACACTGAAGCTTTCTTT. It translates to CASSWEGNTEAFF.

The J gene is TRBJ2-3, the V gene TRBV30; D is possibly TRBD2 (6 bases). This CDR3 spans 12 amino acids. Germline assignment: CDR1 GTSNPN and CDR2 SVGIG (reference sequence). Trimming pared 6 bases from V and 3 bases from J, leaving 10 bases between. This chain's CDR3 is CACDSGTDTQYF. The CDR3 nucleotides read TGTGCCTGTGACAGCGGGACAGATACGCAGTATTTT.

This chain uses TRBV11-2 with TRBJ2-1; 9 bases are a match to TRBD2. From germline, CDR1 is SGHAT and CDR2 FQNNGV. V was clipped by 3 bases and J by 7 bases; unmatched bases: 7. The CDR3 extends over 15 amino acids. The CDR3 sequence is CASSFLAGVPNEQFF. CDR3 DNA sequence: TGTGCCAGCAGCTTTTTAGCGGGAGTTCCGAATGAGCAGTTCTTC.

The J gene is TRBJ2-7, the V gene TRBV18, with 7 nucleotides matching TRBD1. Germline CDR1 is KGHSH and CDR2 is LQKENI. The CDR3 totals 16 residues. Germline trimming cut 4 bases from V and 1 base from J; bases unmatched to any gene: 10. The CDR3 reads CASSQTGSRVSYEQYF. The CDR3 DNA reads as TGTGCCAGCTCACAGACAGGGAGTAGGGTATCCTACGAGCAGTACTTC.

Notes on this clone: Other nucleotide sequences in the sample specify the same CDR3. The J gene is TRBJ1-5, the V gene TRBV28, with D hard to call. CDR3 length: 12 residues. V lost 5 bases and J lost 7, with 9 bases in between. The germline V gene encodes CDR1 MDHEN and CDR2 SYDVKM. The CDR3 DNA reads TGTGCCAGCAGTCCCCCCGGGCAGCCCCAGCATTTT. It translates to CASSPPGQPQHF.

Remarks on this clone: One end of the junction is discordant with germline, which a read error may explain. The CDR3 sequence is CASSIEGGREHEQFF. As DNA, the CDR3 is TGTGCCAGCAGCATAGAGGGCGGGAGGGAGCATGAGCAGTTCTTC. The chain couples TRBV11-2 to TRBJ2-1, with 9 bases fitting TRBD2. This CDR3 has 15 amino acids. The germline V gene encodes CDR1 SGHAT and CDR2 FQNNGV.

This clone was recorded only once. This rearrangement joins TRBV6-4 to TRBJ1-2; 8 bases map to TRBD1. Germline loops: CDR1 MRHNA, CDR2 SNTAGT. CDR3 length: 13 residues. J gave up 4 bases and V 4 bases, and 2 bases lay outside the gene matches. CDR3 amino acids: CASSAGTGYGYTF. In nucleotides, the CDR3 is TGTGCCAGCAGTGCCGGGACAGGCTATGGCTACACCTTC.

V gene TRBV2 combines with J gene TRBJ1-1, with a possible D match to TRBD1 (6 bases). This CDR3 contains 15 residues. Germline V lookup: CDR1 SNHLY, CDR2 FYNNEI. V shed 2 bases and J shed 2 bases, with 12 bases lying between them. CDR3 bases: TGTGCCAGCAGTGAACAGGGGATCCTTAACACTGAAGCTTTCTTT. The encoded protein is CASSEQGILNTEAFF.

Regarding this clone: A read error may account for a junction end that differs from germline. Other DNA sequences in this sample translate to the same CDR3. The chain has TRBV2 and TRBJ2-7, with D hard to call. Germline lookup yields CDR1 SNHLY and CDR2 FYNNEI. CDR3 length equals 12 residues. CDR3 sequence (DNA): TGTGCCAGCAGGGGTGCGGCCTACGAGCAGTATTTC. Translating it yields CASRGAAYEQYF.

V gene TRBV27 combines with J gene TRBJ1-1; D not resolved. V was clipped by 7 bases and J by 0 bases, with 3 bases between them. Germline loops: CDR1 MNHEY, CDR2 SMNVEV (reference sequence). The CDR3 extends over 11 amino acids. The CDR3 nucleotides read TGTGCCAGCAACCTGAACACTGAAGCTTTCTTT. Residues: CASNLNTEAFF.

The chain joins TRBV18 to TRBJ1-3; 7 positions agree with TRBD1. CDR1 is KGHSH and CDR2 is LQKENI in the germline V gene. This CDR3 has 16 amino acids. Germline trimming cut 4 bases from V and 0 bases from J; bases unmatched to any gene: 6. DNA of the CDR3: TGTGCCAGCTCACTACGGGACAGCGCCTCTGGAAACACCATATATTTT. Its protein product is CASSLRDSASGNTIYF.

The chain is built from TRBV28 and TRBJ2-2; maybe TRBD1 (6 bases). The CDR3 loop spans 14 amino acids. CDR1 and CDR2 from the germline V gene are MDHEN and SYDVKM. Trimming removed 7 bases at V and 1 base at J, with 10 bases between. The CDR3 spells CASTNRVNTGELFF. Here the CDR3 DNA reads TGTGCCAGCACAAACAGGGTGAACACCGGGGAGCTGTTTTTT.

The J gene is TRBJ1-5, the V gene TRBV19; D gene unclear. V lost 9 bases and J lost 7, with 16 bases in between. This CDR3 has 13 amino acids. Germline values: CDR1 LNHDA, CDR2 SQIVND (reference sequence). For the CDR3, the DNA is TGTGCCAGCAGCGGCGACTTGCGCCAGCCCCAGCATTTT. Protein sequence: CASSGDLRQPQHF.

The chain uses TRBV7-9 and TRBJ2-2; no clear D gene. This CDR3 region has 19 residues. Deletions cut 4 bases from V and 6 bases from J, with 27 bases between. Germline CDR1 SEHNR, CDR2 FQNEAQ (reference sequence). The CDR3 sequence: CASSSSPGRSSIDSGELFF. For the CDR3, the DNA is TGTGCCAGCAGCTCCAGCCCGGGCCGAAGTAGCATTGACTCCGGGGAGCTGTTTTTT.

Regarding this clone: Additional DNA sequences in this sample encode the identical CDR3. V gene TRBV30 combines with J gene TRBJ1-2; D is unresolved. Deletions cut 2 bases from V and 8 bases from J, with 15 bases between. The CDR3 extends over 13 amino acids. Germline lookup yields CDR1 GTSNPN and CDR2 SVGIG (reference sequence). CDR3 amino acids: CAWSKGRDYGYTF. In DNA form, the CDR3 reads TGTGCCTGGAGTAAGGGAAGGGATTACGGCTACACCTTC.